This section outlines one TCR beta chain sequence together with its context. These data originate in a study of blood T cells in healthy people across ages. Per germline, CDR1 SGHTA and CDR2 FQGTGA. The junction had 7 bases not matched to a gene; V was cut back by 5 bases and J by 9 bases. The CDR3 consists of 13 residues. Then a second PCR, running roughly 7 to 11 cycles, was carried out with a sample-barcoded 5' primer and a J-beta primer mix. TCRdb reprocessed the 5' RACE reads with MiXCR, giving one entry per CDR3 protein. This sample has roughly 700,000 distinct CDR3 sequences; approximately 49% occur once, and the top ten carry about a third.

V and J are TRBV7-3 and TRBJ2-1; 7 positions agree with TRBD1. The source of this sequence is a woman in her sixties or seventies in good health. Sample: blood. The CDR3 nucleotides read TGTGCCAGCAGCAAAAGGGACAGCGTTGAGCAGTTCTTC. This encodes CASSKRDSVEQFF. The whole variable domain, filled in from reference TRBV7-3 and TRBJ2-1, reads GAGVSQTPSNKVTEKGKYVELRCDPISGHTALYWYRQSLGQGPEFLIYFQGTGAADDSGLPNDRFFAVRPEGSVSTLKIQRTERGDSAVYLCASSKRDSVEQFFGPGTRLTVL.